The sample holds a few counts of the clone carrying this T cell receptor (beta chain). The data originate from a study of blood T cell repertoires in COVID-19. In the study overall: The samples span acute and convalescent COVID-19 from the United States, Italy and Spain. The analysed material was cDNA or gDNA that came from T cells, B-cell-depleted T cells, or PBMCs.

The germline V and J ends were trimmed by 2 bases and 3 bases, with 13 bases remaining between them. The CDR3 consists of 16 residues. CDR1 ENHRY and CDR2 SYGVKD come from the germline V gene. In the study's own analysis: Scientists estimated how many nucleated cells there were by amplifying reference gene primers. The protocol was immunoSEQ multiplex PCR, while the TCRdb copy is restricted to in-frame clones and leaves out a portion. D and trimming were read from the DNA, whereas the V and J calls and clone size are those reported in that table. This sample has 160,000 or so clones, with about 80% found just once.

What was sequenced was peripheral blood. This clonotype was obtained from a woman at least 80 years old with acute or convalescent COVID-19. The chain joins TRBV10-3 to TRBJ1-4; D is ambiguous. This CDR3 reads CAISEARPAANEKLFF. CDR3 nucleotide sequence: TGTGCCATCAGTGAGGCGAGACCCGCGGCTAATGAAAAACTGTTTTTT.